This T cell receptor beta chain was profiled in a study of shared clonotypes between healthy human individuals. In the study overall: The cohort had a couple of women and a few men, ages 18 to 49. Study-wide results and limits: The researchers took only blood, and tissue repertoires probably look different.

A word on this clone: The antigen is not known.

The method was immunoSEQ multiplex PCR; TCRdb's version includes in-frame clones alone and lacks a portion of them. Of roughly 320,000 clones listed, around 87% were seen once; the top ten hold 16%. To make CD8 memory, CD45RO+ cells were put together with CCR7-negative CD45RA+ TemRA cells. The length of the CDR3 is 15 residues. V shed 10 bases and J 4 bases; nucleotides not matched to a gene: 12. CDR1 is ENHRY and CDR2 is SYGVKD in the germline V gene. Material for sequencing was memory CD8+ T cells sorted from blood. Subset of the sample: CD45RO+ cells pooled with CCR7-negative TemRA cells. The genes are TRBV10-3 and TRBJ2-1, with 8 bases matching TRBD2. The TCR sequence derives from a man between 18 and 29 years old in good health. CDR3 in DNA: TGTGCCACGGGAGGGGAGCGGGGTATTTACAATGAGCAGTTCTTC. This encodes CATGGERGIYNEQFF.